This T cell receptor (beta chain) emerged from a study of T-cell memory formation after mild COVID-19. Overall study context: The TCR clusters were mostly specific to one donor.

Trimming pared 5 bases from V and 2 bases from J, leaving 15 bases between. CDR3 size: 15 residues. MiXCR was run by TCRdb on the 5' RACE reads, yielding one entry per CDR3 protein. Of 400,000 or so distinct CDR3 sequences detected, 20% appear once; the ten largest clones hold 8.4%. This clonotype was counted between two and nine times. Its matching antigen is unknown. Study-wide results and limits: Confirmation of SARS-CoV-2 specificity was lacking for second-wave clones peaking day 37. Contracting clones from day 15 to 85 had balanced CD4/CD8; later expanders favoured CD4+. That cross-reactive memory joined was suggested by some responding clones appearing in pre-infection memory.

The receptor's source is an adult woman who had mild COVID-19 (a few samples of this study predate the infection). Cell type and time point are not known. The chain joins TRBV12-3 or TRBV12-4 to TRBJ2-5, with D possibly matching TRBD2 (6 bases). Input material: PBMCs or a T cell subset sorted from them (not recorded which). The CDR3 here is CASSPTSLLQETQYF. CDR3 DNA: TGTGCCAGCAGTCCCACTAGCCTCCTACAAGAGACCCAGTACTTC.